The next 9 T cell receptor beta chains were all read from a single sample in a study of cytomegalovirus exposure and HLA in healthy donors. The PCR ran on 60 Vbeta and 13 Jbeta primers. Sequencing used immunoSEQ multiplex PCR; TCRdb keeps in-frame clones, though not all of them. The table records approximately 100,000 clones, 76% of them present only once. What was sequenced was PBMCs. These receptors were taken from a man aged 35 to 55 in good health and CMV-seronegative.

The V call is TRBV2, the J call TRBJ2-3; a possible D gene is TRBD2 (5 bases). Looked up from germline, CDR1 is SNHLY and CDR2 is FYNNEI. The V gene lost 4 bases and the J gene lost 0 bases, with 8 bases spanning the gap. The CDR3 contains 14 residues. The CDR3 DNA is TGTGCCAGCAGTGGGAGACTAAGCACAGATACGCAGTATTTT. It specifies CASSGRLSTDTQYF.

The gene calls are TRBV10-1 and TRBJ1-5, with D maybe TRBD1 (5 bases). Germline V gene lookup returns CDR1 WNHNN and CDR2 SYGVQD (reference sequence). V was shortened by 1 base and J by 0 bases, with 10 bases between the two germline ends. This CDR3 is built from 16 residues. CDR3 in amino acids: CASSELGRVSNQPQHF. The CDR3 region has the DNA TGCGCCAGCAGTGAGTTAGGCAGGGTTAGCAATCAGCCCCAGCATTTT.

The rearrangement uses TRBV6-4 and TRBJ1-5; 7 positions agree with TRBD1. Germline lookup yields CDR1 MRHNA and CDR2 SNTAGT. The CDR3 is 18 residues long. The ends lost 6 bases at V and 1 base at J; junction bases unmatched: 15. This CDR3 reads CASSPTGKGFGSNQPQHF. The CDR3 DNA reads TGTGCCAGCAGCCCGACAGGGAAGGGGTTTGGAAGCAATCAGCCCCAGCATTTT.

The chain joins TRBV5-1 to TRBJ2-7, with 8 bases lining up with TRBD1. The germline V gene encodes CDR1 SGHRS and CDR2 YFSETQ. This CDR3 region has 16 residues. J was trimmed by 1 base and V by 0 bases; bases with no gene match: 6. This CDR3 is CASSLGQGTSSYEQYF. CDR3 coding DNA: TGCGCCAGCAGCTTGGGACAGGGGACCAGTTCCTACGAGCAGTACTTC.

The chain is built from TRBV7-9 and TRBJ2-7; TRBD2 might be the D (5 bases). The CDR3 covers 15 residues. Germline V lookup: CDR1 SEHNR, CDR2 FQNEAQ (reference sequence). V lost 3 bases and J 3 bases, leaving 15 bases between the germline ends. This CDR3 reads CASSFEGPRDYEQYF. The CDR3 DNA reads TGTGCCAGCAGCTTTGAGGGCCCCCGGGACTACGAGCAGTACTTC.

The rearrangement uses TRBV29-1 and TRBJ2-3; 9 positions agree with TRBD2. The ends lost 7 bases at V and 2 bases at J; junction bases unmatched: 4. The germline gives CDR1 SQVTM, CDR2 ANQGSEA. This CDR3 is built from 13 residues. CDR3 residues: CSAAGGSTDTQYF. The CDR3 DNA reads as TGCAGCGCAGCGGGGGGTTCCACAGATACGCAGTATTTT.

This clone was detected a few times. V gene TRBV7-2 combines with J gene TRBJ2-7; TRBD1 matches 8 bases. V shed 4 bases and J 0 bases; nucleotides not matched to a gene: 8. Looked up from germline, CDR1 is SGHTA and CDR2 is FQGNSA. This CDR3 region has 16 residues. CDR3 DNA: TGTGCCAGCAGCTCTCGGACAGGGTATATCTCCTACGAGCAGTACTTC. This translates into CASSSRTGYISYEQYF.

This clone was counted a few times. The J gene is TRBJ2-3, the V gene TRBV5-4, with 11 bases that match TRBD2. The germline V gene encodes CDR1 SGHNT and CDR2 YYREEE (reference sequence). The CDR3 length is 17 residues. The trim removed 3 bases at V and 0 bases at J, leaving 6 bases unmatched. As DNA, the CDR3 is TGTGCCAGCAGCTACCGACTAGCGGGGACTAGCACAGATACGCAGTATTTT. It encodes CASSYRLAGTSTDTQYF.

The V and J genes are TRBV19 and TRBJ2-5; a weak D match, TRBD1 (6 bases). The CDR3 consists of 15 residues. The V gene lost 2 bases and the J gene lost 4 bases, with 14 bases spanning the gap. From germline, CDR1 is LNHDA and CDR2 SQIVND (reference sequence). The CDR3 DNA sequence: TGTGCCAGTAGTATAAGGAGCAGGGGCCCAGAGACCCAGTACTTC. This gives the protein CASSIRSRGPETQYF.